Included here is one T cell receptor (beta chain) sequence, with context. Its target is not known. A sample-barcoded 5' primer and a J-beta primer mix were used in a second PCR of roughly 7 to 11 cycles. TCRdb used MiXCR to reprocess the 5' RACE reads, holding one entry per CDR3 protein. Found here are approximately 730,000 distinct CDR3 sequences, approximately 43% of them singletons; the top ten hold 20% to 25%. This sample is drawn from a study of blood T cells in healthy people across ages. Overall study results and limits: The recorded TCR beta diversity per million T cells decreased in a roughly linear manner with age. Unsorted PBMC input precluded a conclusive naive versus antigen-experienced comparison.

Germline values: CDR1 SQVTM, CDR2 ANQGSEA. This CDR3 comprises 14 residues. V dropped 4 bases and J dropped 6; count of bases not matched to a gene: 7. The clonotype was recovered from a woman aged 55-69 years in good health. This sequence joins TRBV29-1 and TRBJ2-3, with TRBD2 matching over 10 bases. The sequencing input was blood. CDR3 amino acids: CSVGASGSPDTQYF. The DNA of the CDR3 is TGCAGCGTTGGGGCTAGCGGGAGTCCCGATACGCAGTATTTT.